This T cell receptor (beta chain) emerged from a study of OX40 agonist ivuxolimab in advanced cancers. Study findings and constraints: Expanded clones tended on average to be more numerous among CD8+ T cells than CD4+. Still undetermined is the antigen specificity of the expanded peripheral T cells.

In the case of this clone: What it binds is unknown.

Trimming left V 2 bases short and J 3 bases short, with 11 bases between. Germline CDR1 MNHNS, CDR2 SASEGT. CDR3 size: 16 residues. The data were produced by immunoSEQ multiplex PCR, yet TCRdb's version contains in-frame clones alone and is incomplete. The sample shows more than 60,000 clones, 84% of them seen only once. The receptor was isolated from an adult with an advanced solid tumor such as melanoma, head and neck, liver or kidney cancer. Sample: CD4+ or CD8+ T cells sorted from blood, taken in a trial of the OX40 agonist ivuxolimab. The chain links TRBV6-1 to TRBJ1-6; D is undetermined. The DNA of the CDR3 is TGTGCCAGCAGTGAAAGGGAAACAGACTATAATTCACCCCTCCACTTT. Its protein is CASSERETDYNSPLHF.